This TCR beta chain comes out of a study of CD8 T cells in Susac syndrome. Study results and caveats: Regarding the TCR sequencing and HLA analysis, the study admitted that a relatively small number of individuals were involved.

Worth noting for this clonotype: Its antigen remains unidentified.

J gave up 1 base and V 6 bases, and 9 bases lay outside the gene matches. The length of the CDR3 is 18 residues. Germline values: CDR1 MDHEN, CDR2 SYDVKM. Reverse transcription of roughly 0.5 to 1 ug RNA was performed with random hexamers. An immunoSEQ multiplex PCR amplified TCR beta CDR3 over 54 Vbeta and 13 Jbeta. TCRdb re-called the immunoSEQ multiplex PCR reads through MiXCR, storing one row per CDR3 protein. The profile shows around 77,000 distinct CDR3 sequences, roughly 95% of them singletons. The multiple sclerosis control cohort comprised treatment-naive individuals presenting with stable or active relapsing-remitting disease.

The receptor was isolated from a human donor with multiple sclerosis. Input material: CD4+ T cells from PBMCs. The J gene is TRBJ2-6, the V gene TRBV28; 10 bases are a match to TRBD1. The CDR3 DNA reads TGTGCCAGCAGCTTAATAGGGGGACAGGGGTCTGGGGCCAACGTCCTGACTTTC. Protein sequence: CASSLIGGQGSGANVLTF.